The entry that follows covers one T cell receptor (beta chain) sequence. Its antigen remains unidentified. These data originate in a study of T cells in Graves' hyperthyroidism and ophthalmopathy. The study, taken as a whole, reports: Among clonotypes expanded in thyroid above 0.001, most were also found in blood.

CDR3 length: 15 amino acids. The J segment lost 10 bases and the V segment lost 1 base, leaving 8 bases of the junction unmatched. Germline lookup yields CDR1 SEHNR and CDR2 FQNEAQ (reference sequence). Over 18 months, lack of ophthalmopathy progression marked Graves' hyperthyroidism as stable. Amplified regions were TCR beta CDR3 sequences from RNA transcripts. TCR CDR3 regions were first amplified by RT-PCR with HTBI primers. TCRdb called the multiplex PCR reads again in MiXCR, with one record for every CDR3 protein. The sample lists hundreds of thousands of distinct CDR3 sequences, around 15% occurring once.

The receptor comes from a woman younger than 45 with Graves' hyperthyroidism. Input material: blood. The V call is TRBV7-9, the J call TRBJ2-1; TRBD2 aligns across 9 bases. DNA for the CDR3: TGTGCCAGCAGCTTAGAGGACAGCGGGAGGTACGAGCAGTTCTTC. It codes for CASSLEDSGRYEQFF.